These T cell receptor beta chains were read from a single sample in a study of blood T cell repertoires in COVID-19. Libraries were prepared by immunoSEQ multiplex PCR; TCRdb keeps only in-frame clonotypes and omits some of them. The table has some 55,000 clones, around 87% seen once. Sample: peripheral blood. The receptors stem from a man aged 55-75 years with acute or convalescent COVID-19. Both conserved end residues are part of each CDR3. The D gene is left open where the match is weak. Part of the rows lack a size; the others show once, few, many or a class for expanded clones.

j_call | v_call | d_call | clone_size | cdr3_aa | cdr3_nt
TRBJ1-2 | TRBV4-3 | - | few | CASSQGDSGLGGYTF | TGCGCCAGCAGCCAAGGAGACAGTGGGCTCGGTGGCTACACCTTC
TRBJ1-1 | TRBV7-2 | - | - | CASSARPLLTRNTEAFF | TGTGCCAGCAGCGCCCGCCCCCTACTCACGAGGAACACTGAAGCTTTCTTT
TRBJ2-5 | TRBV2 | TRBD2 | - | CASSDLAGGLQETQYF | TGTGCCAGCAGTGATCTAGCGGGGGGGCTTCAAGAGACCCAGTACTTC
TRBJ1-5 | TRBV21-1 | - | - | CASSPRWRRNQPQHF | TGTGCCAGCAGCCCCCGTTGGAGACGCAATCAGCCCCAGCATTTT
TRBJ1-4 | TRBV5-1 | - | - | CASREGGGATNEKLFF | TGCGCCAGCAGAGAAGGGGGGGGCGCAACTAATGAAAAACTGTTTTTT
TRBJ2-1 | TRBV29-1 | TRBD1 | once | CSVSGTVFLSSYNEQFF | TGCAGCGTCTCCGGGACAGTTTTTTTAAGCTCCTACAATGAGCAGTTCTTC
TRBJ1-6 | TRBV6-5 | - | - | CASSYSKGGNSPLHF | TGTGCCAGCAGTTACTCGAAAGGGGGAAATTCACCCCTCCACTTT
TRBJ1-5 | TRBV18 | - | - | CASSIEINQPQHF | TGTGCCAGCTCAATCGAGATCAATCAGCCCCAGCATTTT
TRBJ2-3 | TRBV2 | - | - | CASSGRKYTQYF | TGTGCCAGCAGTGGGAGGAAATATACGCAGTATTTT
TRBJ1-1 | TRBV7-9 | - | - | CASSFPADNTGLNTEAFF | TGTGCCAGCAGCTTTCCCGCCGACAACACAGGTCTGAACACTGAAGCTTTCTTT
TRBJ1-2 | TRBV3-1/TRBV3-2 | TRBD1 | - | CASSQQGAPVGYTF | TGTGCCAGCAGCCAACAGGGGGCTCCCGTTGGCTACACCTTC
TRBJ1-6 | TRBV19 | - | - | CASSLAGVDSPLHF | TGTGCCAGTAGTCTGGCAGGGGTGGATTCACCCCTCCACTTT
TRBJ2-3 | TRBV7-2 | TRBD2 | - | CASSPGALAGGGDTQYF | TGTGCCAGCAGCCCCGGTGCGCTAGCGGGGGGGGGAGATACGCAGTATTTT
TRBJ1-2 | TRBV7-2 | - | - | CASSLNVGSYTF | TGTGCCAGCAGCTTGAATGTCGGGAGCTACACCTTC
TRBJ1-5 | TRBV23-1 | TRBD1 | - | CASSHSGQGWYNQPQHF | TGCGCCAGCAGTCACTCGGGACAGGGTTGGTACAATCAGCCCCAGCATTTT
TRBJ2-2 | TRBV9 | TRBD2 | - | CASSPSGGANTGELFF | TGTGCCAGCAGCCCTAGCGGGGGGGCCAACACCGGGGAGCTGTTTTTT
TRBJ1-3 | TRBV14 | - | - | CASSFTRGNTIYF | TGTGCCAGCAGCTTTACCAGGGGAAACACCATATATTTT
TRBJ2-5 | TRBV11-2 | TRBD2 | - | CASSPRASGAGETQYF | TGTGCCAGCAGCCCTCGCGCAAGCGGGGCTGGAGAGACCCAGTACTTC
TRBJ2-7 | TRBV7-8 | - | once | CASSLNPSSHEQYF | TGTGCCAGCAGCCTAAATCCCAGTTCCCACGAGCAGTACTTC
TRBJ2-1 | TRBV27 | TRBD1 | - | CASSWKTGGLDNEQFF | TGTGCCAGCAGTTGGAAGACAGGGGGCTTGGACAATGAGCAGTTCTTC
TRBJ1-5 | TRBV7-7 | - | - | CASSLHPGEQPQHF | TGTGCTAGCAGTCTCCACCCCGGGGAGCAGCCCCAGCATTTT
TRBJ2-1 | TRBV12-5 | TRBD2 | - | CASGSPRLRGAVSYNEQFF | TGTGCTAGTGGTTCCCCCAGGTTGCGGGGGGCTGTCTCCTACAATGAGCAGTTCTTC
TRBJ2-7 | TRBV29-1 | TRBD2 | - | CSVRTSGAYEQYF | TGCAGCGTTAGAACTAGCGGAGCCTACGAGCAGTACTTC
TRBJ1-1 | TRBV7-2 | TRBD1 | once | CASSPRQGARWTEAFF | TGTGCCAGCAGCCCAAGACAGGGGGCACGATGGACTGAAGCTTTCTTT
TRBJ1-5 | TRBV6-5 | TRBD1 | - | CASSRTGLSNQPQHF | TGTGCCAGCAGCCGGACAGGGCTTAGCAATCAGCCCCAGCATTTT
TRBJ1-3 | TRBV18 | - | - | CASSDLSPGSRNTIYF | TGTGCCAGCTCCGACCTTTCCCCGGGGAGTAGAAACACCATATATTTT
TRBJ2-7 | TRBV10-2 | TRBD1 | - | CASRTGTGVSGEQYF | TGCGCCAGCAGAACCGGGACAGGGGTTTCGGGCGAGCAGTACTTC
TRBJ2-1 | TRBV15 | TRBD2 | - | CATSRAGGAGGLSEQFF | TGTGCCACCAGCAGGGCCGGCGGGGCGGGGGGGCTGAGTGAGCAGTTCTTC